The 14 T cell receptor beta chains in this list originate from one sample, sequenced in a study of blood T cell repertoires in COVID-19. Method: immunoSEQ multiplex PCR; TCRdb's copy keeps in-frame clones and lacks some. The table has roughly 260,000 clones, 82% seen once. Sequences were obtained from peripheral blood. Receptor source: a woman between 18 and 29 years old with acute or convalescent COVID-19.

The V call is TRBV6-5, the J call TRBJ1-1; D is possibly TRBD1 (6 bases). Germline V gene sequence: CDR1 MNHEY, CDR2 SVGAGI. V gave up 2 bases and J gave up 7 bases, with 11 bases separating them. This CDR3 has 13 amino acids. CDR3 residues: CASSYDRQYEAFF. The CDR3 DNA sequence: TGTGCCAGCAGTTACGACAGGCAGTATGAAGCTTTCTTT.

The rearrangement links TRBV9 to TRBJ1-4; D remains ambiguous. The CDR3 spans 14 residues. Trimming cost V 3 bases and J 0 bases, with 6 bases left between them. From germline, CDR1 is SGDLS and CDR2 YYNGEE. The CDR3 region has the DNA TGTGCCAGCAGCGCCACAGCAACTAATGAAAAACTGTTTTTT. It codes for CASSATATNEKLFF.

The chain recombines TRBV10-3 with TRBJ2-2; D might be TRBD2 (6 bases). Germline V lookup: CDR1 ENHRY, CDR2 SYGVKD. Trimming took off 2 bases at V and 3 bases at J, with 19 bases between the two ends. The length of the CDR3 is 18 residues. The CDR3 protein is CAISEGYGGVGHTGELFF. CDR3 nucleotide sequence: TGTGCCATCAGTGAGGGGTACGGCGGGGTAGGGCACACCGGGGAGCTGTTTTTT.

This clone was detected ten times or more. This rearrangement joins TRBV2 to TRBJ1-2, with D possibly being TRBD1 (6 bases). The CDR3 runs 15 residues. The germline V and J ends were trimmed by 6 bases and 2 bases, with 16 bases remaining between them. The V gene's germline CDR1 is SNHLY and CDR2 FYNNEI. CDR3 amino acids: CASRTDRADNYGYTF. Here the CDR3 DNA reads TGTGCCAGCAGGACGGACAGAGCCGACAACTATGGCTACACCTTC.

V gene TRBV7-9 combines with J gene TRBJ2-1, with 10 bases aligning to TRBD2. V lost 5 bases to trimming and J lost 4 bases; unmatched junction nucleotides: 8. Germline CDR1 SEHNR, CDR2 FQNEAQ (reference sequence). This CDR3 region has 16 residues. The CDR3 DNA reads as TGTGCCAGCAGCCCCAGGACTAGCGGCATTTACAATGAGCAGTTCTTC. Its protein is CASSPRTSGIYNEQFF.

V gene TRBV19 combines with J gene TRBJ2-1; 10 bases are a match to TRBD2. The length of the CDR3 is 17 residues. Germline CDR1 and CDR2: LNHDA and SQIVND (reference sequence). The V gene end was trimmed by 3 bases and the J gene end by 2 bases; junction bases not matched to a gene: 7. The CDR3 region is CASSMPLSGRAYNEQFF. As DNA, the CDR3 is TGTGCCAGTAGTATGCCCCTCAGCGGGAGGGCCTACAATGAGCAGTTCTTC.

The chain carries TRBV3-1 (or the pseudogene TRBV3-2) and TRBJ1-3, with D possibly being TRBD1 (5 bases). With 8 bases removed from V and 1 base from J, the gap between germline ends came to 9 bases. Germline CDR1 is LGHDT and CDR2 is YNNKEL (reference sequence). The CDR3 runs 13 residues. CDR3 DNA sequence: TGTGCCAGCCGTCCAGGGTCTGGAAACACCATATATTTT. Protein: CASRPGSGNTIYF.

V usage is TRBV30 and J usage is TRBJ1-1; weak D call: TRBD1 (5 bases). The CDR3 extends over 11 amino acids. V was shortened by 4 bases and J by 5 bases, with 8 bases between the two germline ends. Germline CDR1 and CDR2: GTSNPN and SVGIG (reference sequence). CDR3 sequence: CAWISGTEAFF. Written as DNA, the CDR3 is TGTGCCTGGATTTCAGGGACTGAAGCTTTCTTT.

Note on this clone: One base away lies a much larger clone, so this may be a sequencing read error. This sample includes further DNA sequences coding for the same CDR3. The chain couples TRBV25-1 to TRBJ2-7, with a weak D call TRBD2 (5 bases). The CDR3 runs 11 residues. V was clipped by 4 bases and J by 10 bases, with 11 bases between them. Per the germline V gene, CDR1 is MGHDK and CDR2 is SYGVNS. The CDR3 loop reads CASSALAEQYF. Written as DNA, the CDR3 is TGTGCCAGCAGTGCCCTAGCCGAACAGTACTTC.

This chain connects TRBV6-5 to TRBJ1-1; tentatively, D is TRBD1 (6 bases). The germline gives CDR1 MNHEY, CDR2 SVGAGI. The V gene lost 6 bases and the J gene lost 8 bases, with 13 bases spanning the gap. There are 12 residues in the CDR3. CDR3 bases: TGTGCCAGCAGACACGGACAGAGAGAAGCTTTCTTT. Amino acid sequence: CASRHGQREAFF.

V gene TRBV2 combines with J gene TRBJ1-2; tentatively, D is TRBD1 (6 bases). The CDR3 loop spans 14 amino acids. V lost 4 bases and J 8 bases, leaving 17 bases between the germline ends. The germline CDR1 and CDR2 sequences are SNHLY and FYNNEI. CDR3 residues: CASSGDTLIMGYTF. The CDR3 coding sequence is TGTGCCAGCAGTGGGGACACATTAATTATGGGCTACACCTTC.

This clone was counted a single time. This chain joins TRBV20-1 and TRBJ2-7, with 11 positions matching TRBD2. Looked up from germline, CDR1 is DFQATT and CDR2 is SNEGSKA (reference sequence). The CDR3 has 15 amino acids. The junction had 7 bases not matched to a gene; V was cut back by 3 bases and J by 3 bases. In nucleotides, the CDR3 is TGCAGTGCTAGTCCCGGACTAGCGGGCTACTACGAGCAGTACTTC. Amino acid sequence: CSASPGLAGYYEQYF.

This clone appeared once. Other DNA sequences in the same sample also yield this CDR3. The V gene is TRBV9, the J gene TRBJ2-1; D perhaps matches TRBD2 (6 bases). The CDR3 sequence is 16 residues long. Germline CDR1 reads SGDLS; CDR2 reads YYNGEE. The V end was cut by 0 bases, the J end by 0 bases, with 10 bases between. CDR3 nucleotide sequence: TGTGCCAGCAGCGTAGTAGGTAGCGGCTCCTACAATGAGCAGTTCTTC. It yields the protein CASSVVGSGSYNEQFF.

V is TRBV5-1 and J is TRBJ2-1; 9 bases align to TRBD1. V was clipped by 1 base and J by 7 bases; unmatched bases: 3. This CDR3 is built from 14 residues. From germline, CDR1 is SGHRS and CDR2 YFSETQ. CDR3 in amino acids: CASSLPDRGNEQFF. CDR3 sequence (DNA): TGCGCCAGCAGCTTGCCGGACAGGGGAAATGAGCAGTTCTTC.